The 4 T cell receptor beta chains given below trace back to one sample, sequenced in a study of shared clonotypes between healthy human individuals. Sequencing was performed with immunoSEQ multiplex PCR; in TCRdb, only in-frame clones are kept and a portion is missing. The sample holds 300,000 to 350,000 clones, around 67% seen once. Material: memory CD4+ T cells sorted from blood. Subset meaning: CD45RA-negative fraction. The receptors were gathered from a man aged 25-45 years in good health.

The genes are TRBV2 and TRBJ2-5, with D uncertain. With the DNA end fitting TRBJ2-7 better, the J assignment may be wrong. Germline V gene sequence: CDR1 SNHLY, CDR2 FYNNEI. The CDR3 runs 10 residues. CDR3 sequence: CASSEYEQYF. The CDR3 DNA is TGTGCCAGCAGCGAATACGAGCAGTACTTC.

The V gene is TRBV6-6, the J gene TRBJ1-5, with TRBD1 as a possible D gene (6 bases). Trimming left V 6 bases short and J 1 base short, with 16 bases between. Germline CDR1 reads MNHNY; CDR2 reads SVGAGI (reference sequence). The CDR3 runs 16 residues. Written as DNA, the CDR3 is TGTGCCAGCAGGCCACAGGGACTCGGAAGCAATCAGCCCCAGCATTTT. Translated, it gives CASRPQGLGSNQPQHF.

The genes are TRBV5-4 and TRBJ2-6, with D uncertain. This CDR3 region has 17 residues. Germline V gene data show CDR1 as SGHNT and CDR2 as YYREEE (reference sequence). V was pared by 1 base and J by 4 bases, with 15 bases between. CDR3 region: CASSLPGMGLGANVLTF. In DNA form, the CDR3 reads TGTGCCAGCAGCTTGCCGGGTATGGGTCTCGGGGCCAACGTCCTGACTTTC.

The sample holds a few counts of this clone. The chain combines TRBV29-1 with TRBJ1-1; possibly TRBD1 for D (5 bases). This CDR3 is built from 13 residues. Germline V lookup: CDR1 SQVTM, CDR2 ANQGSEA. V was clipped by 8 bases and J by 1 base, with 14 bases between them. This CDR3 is CSSQLGPNTEAFF. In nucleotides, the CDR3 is TGCAGCTCCCAGTTGGGACCGAACACTGAAGCTTTCTTT.